These 23 T cell receptor beta chains were sequenced from one sample in a study of shared clonotypes between healthy human individuals. Sequenced by immunoSEQ multiplex PCR; TCRdb stores in-frame clones only, minus some. This sample has about 1 million clones, with 75% to 85% found just once. Sequenced material: memory CD4+ T cells from PBMCs. Subset denoted: CD45RA-negative fraction. The source of these receptors is a man aged 18 to 29 in good health. Some clones in this sample may be carry-over from other donors' samples.

This sequence joins TRBV19 and TRBJ2-1; D perhaps matches TRBD1 (5 bases). Germline V gives CDR1 LNHDA, CDR2 SQIVND (reference sequence). Between the trimmed V and J ends, which lost 7 bases and 12 bases, there was a span of 13 bases. This CDR3 comprises 11 residues. The DNA of the CDR3 is TGTGCCAGTAACCAGGGTTGGCGGCAGTTCTTC. This encodes CASNQGWRQFF.

The chain combines TRBV4-1 with TRBJ2-1; TRBD2 agrees at 11 bases. Germline CDR1 MGHRA, CDR2 YSYEKL. The CDR3 covers 17 residues. With V trimmed by 4 bases and J by 8 bases, 13 bases remained unmatched. The CDR3 sequence is CASSRQTTSGAFDEQFF. The CDR3 DNA reads TGCGCCAGCAGCCGCCAAACGACTAGCGGGGCCTTTGATGAGCAGTTCTTC.

As regards this clone: Other DNA variants within this sample encode the same CDR3. The chain couples TRBV7-2 to TRBJ2-3, with TRBD2 matching 9 bases. After removal of 3 bases from V and 4 bases from J, the junction contained 5 bases not matched to a gene. The germline V gene has CDR1 SGHTA and CDR2 FQGNSA. The CDR3 runs to 15 residues. CDR3 amino acids: CASSFSGRGPDTQYF. CDR3 nucleotide sequence: TGTGCCAGCAGCTTTAGCGGGAGAGGCCCAGATACGCAGTATTTT.

CDR3 DNA: TGTGCCAGCAGCTCAGAGGCCGAATCTCCTGGCTATGGCTACACCTTC. This codes for CASSSEAESPGYGYTF. This chain connects TRBV7-9 to TRBJ1-2; D is ambiguous. Germline V gives CDR1 SEHNR, CDR2 FQNEAQ (reference sequence). The CDR3 runs 16 residues. Trimming left V 4 bases short and J 4 bases short, with 19 bases between. The variable domain in full, with the rest retrieved from reference TRBV7-9 and TRBJ1-2, is DTGVSQNPRHKITKRGQNVTFRCDPISEHNRLYWYRQTLGQGPEFLTYFQNEAQLEKSRLLSDRFSAERPKGSFSTLEIQRTEQGDSAMYLCASSSEAESPGYGYTFGSGTRLTVV.

The V gene is TRBV11-2, the J gene TRBJ2-7; tentatively, D is TRBD1 (6 bases). V lost 5 bases to trimming and J lost 6 bases, with 17 bases between them. CDR1 is SGHAT and CDR2 is FQNNGV in the germline V gene. The CDR3 extends over 14 amino acids. The CDR3 bases are TGTGCCAGCAGCAGAGGGACATCGGGTCGCGAGCAGTACTTC. This encodes CASSRGTSGREQYF.

This clone was seen a handful of times. J is TRBJ1-1 and V is TRBV7-2; D gene ambiguous. CDR3 size: 12 residues. The germline V gene encodes CDR1 SGHTA and CDR2 FQGNSA. V was shortened by 5 bases and J by 5 bases, with 9 bases between the two germline ends. The CDR3 bases are TGTGCCAGCAGCCCTCACGGGACTGAAGCTTTCTTT. Translating gives CASSPHGTEAFF.

The chain has TRBV28 and TRBJ2-5; 7 bases match TRBD2. The germline CDR1 and CDR2 sequences are MDHEN and SYDVKM. V was pared by 3 bases and J by 3 bases, with 7 bases of the junction left unmatched. CDR3 size: 15 residues. The CDR3 spells CASSFPAAGEETQYF. CDR3 nucleotides: TGTGCCAGCAGTTTCCCCGCGGCGGGGGAAGAGACCCAGTACTTC.

The genes are TRBV2 and TRBJ1-2; 9 bases map to TRBD1. Germline V gene lookup returns CDR1 SNHLY and CDR2 FYNNEI. The V segment lost 5 bases and the J segment 7 bases; nucleotides outside the gene matches: 14. The CDR3 has 16 residues. The CDR3 nucleotides read TGTGCCAGCAGTCGGTCTCCGGGACAGGGTGGGACTGGCTACACCTTC. Residues: CASSRSPGQGGTGYTF.

The gene calls are TRBV7-3 and TRBJ2-2, with D maybe TRBD1 (6 bases). The CDR3 has 14 residues. CDR1 is SGHTA and CDR2 is FQGTGA in the germline V gene. Trimming took 1 base from V and 6 from J, leaving 9 bases between them. CDR3 in amino acids: CASSLRQVAGELFF. The CDR3 coding sequence is TGTGCCAGCAGCTTAAGACAGGTGGCCGGGGAGCTGTTTTTT.

The V and J genes are TRBV11-2 and TRBJ2-3; 7 nucleotides match TRBD2. With 4 bases clipped from V and 2 bases from J, the junction kept 9 bases outside the gene matches. Per germline, CDR1 SGHAT and CDR2 FQNNGV. This CDR3 has 16 amino acids. This CDR3 is CASSSVAGGPTDTQYF. The CDR3, as DNA: TGTGCCAGCAGCTCGGTAGCGGGCGGACCCACAGATACGCAGTATTTT. The variable domain in full, with the rest retrieved from reference TRBV11-2 and TRBJ2-3, is EAGVAQSPRYKIIEKRQSVAFWCNPISGHATLYWYQQILGQGPKLLIQFQNNGVVDDSQLPKDRFSAERLKGVDSTLKIQPAKLEDSAVYLCASSSVAGGPTDTQYFGPGTRLTVL.

This chain joins TRBV5-4 and TRBJ2-5; 9 bases agree with TRBD2. With 2 bases clipped from V and 6 bases from J, the junction kept 5 bases outside the gene matches. CDR3 length equals 14 residues. In germline, CDR1 is SGHNT, CDR2 YYREEE (reference sequence). DNA for the CDR3: TGTGCCAGCAGCTTTCCTGCGGGAGGGAAGACCCAGTACTTC. This encodes CASSFPAGGKTQYF.

The chain is built from TRBV6-6 and TRBJ2-3; D is undetermined. Between the trimmed V and J ends, which lost 8 bases and 2 bases, there was a span of 8 bases. CDR1 MNHNY and CDR2 SVGAGI come from the germline V gene (reference sequence). The CDR3 has 12 residues. The CDR3 DNA follows: TGTGCCAGCCATCGTTACACAGATACGCAGTATTTT. Translated: CASHRYTDTQYF.

The rearrangement joins TRBV19 to TRBJ2-7; D might be TRBD1 (5 bases). The CDR3 has 12 amino acids. With 10 bases removed from V and 1 base from J, the gap between germline ends came to 11 bases. CDR1 and CDR2 (germline): LNHDA, SQIVND (reference sequence). CDR3 bases: TGTGCCACTACAGGCAGGTCCTACGAGCAGTACTTC. Translated, it gives CATTGRSYEQYF.

This clone was found once. CDR3 in amino acids: CASSLSGDSTDTQYF. The CDR3 coding sequence is TGTGCCAGCAGCTTATCGGGGGACAGCACAGATACGCAGTATTTT. The chain has TRBV7-9 and TRBJ2-3; D might be TRBD2 (6 bases). Trimming removed 2 bases from V and 0 bases from J, with 9 bases in between. The CDR3 is 15 amino acids. Per germline, CDR1 SEHNR and CDR2 FQNEAQ (reference sequence).

The chain couples TRBV30 to TRBJ2-1; TRBD2 aligns across 8 bases. The germline V gene encodes CDR1 GTSNPN and CDR2 SVGIG (reference sequence). The CDR3 has 13 amino acids. V trimming: 5 bases; J trimming: 9 bases; junction bases outside the gene matches: 9. CDR3 bases: TGTGCCTGGGAGAAGCGGGAGAGCGGTGAGCAGTTCTTC. Translation: CAWEKRESGEQFF.

The chain carries TRBV5-1 and TRBJ2-3; D ambiguous. The germline V gene has CDR1 SGHRS and CDR2 YFSETQ. The ends were cut back, 0 bases at V and 1 base at J, with 6 bases in the middle. The CDR3 loop spans 14 amino acids. The CDR3 region is CASSLDIRTDTQYF. CDR3 DNA sequence: TGCGCCAGCAGCTTGGACATCCGCACAGATACGCAGTATTTT.

V usage is TRBV29-1 and J usage is TRBJ2-7; tentative D call: TRBD1 (5 bases). The CDR3 loop spans 11 amino acids. Germline V gene data show CDR1 as SQVTM and CDR2 as ANQGSEA. The ends were cut back, 5 bases at V and 5 bases at J, with 10 bases in the middle. This CDR3 is CSVRDRDEQYF. As DNA, the CDR3 is TGCAGCGTTCGAGACAGAGACGAGCAGTACTTC.

This chain connects TRBV19 to TRBJ2-7; a weak D match, TRBD2 (5 bases). V was clipped by 6 bases and J by 4 bases, with 19 bases between them. From germline, CDR1 is LNHDA and CDR2 SQIVND (reference sequence). There are 15 residues in the CDR3. The CDR3: CASSTGLLTLYEQYF. As DNA, the CDR3 is TGTGCCAGTAGCACCGGACTCCTAACCTTATACGAGCAGTACTTC.

The CDR3 DNA reads as TGTGCCAGCAGCCACGGGACTGCCCAGCCCCAGCATTTT. It encodes CASSHGTAQPQHF. This chain links TRBV5-6 with TRBJ1-5; weak D call: TRBD1 (5 bases). The CDR3 runs to 13 residues. V lost 4 bases and J 7 bases, leaving 12 bases between the germline ends. Germline V gene lookup returns CDR1 SGHDT and CDR2 YYEEEE.

The rearrangement uses TRBV18 and TRBJ2-7, with 9 bases lining up with TRBD2. Germline CDR1 KGHSH, CDR2 LQKENI. There are 15 residues in the CDR3. V lost 5 bases, J lost 5 bases, and 10 bases stayed unmatched. CDR3 loop: CASSTRAAGGDEQYF. In DNA form, the CDR3 reads TGTGCCAGCTCAACCCGGGCAGCGGGAGGAGACGAGCAGTACTTC.

The V gene is TRBV27, the J gene TRBJ2-7; 7 nucleotides match TRBD2. The germline V gene encodes CDR1 MNHEY and CDR2 SMNVEV (reference sequence). The CDR3 extends over 18 amino acids. The J segment lost 2 bases and the V segment lost 11 bases, leaving 24 bases of the junction unmatched. The DNA for the CDR3 is TGTGCCTACCTCATTATTTATCGCGGGGGTTTTATCACCTACGAGCAGTACTTC. Translating gives CAYLIIYRGGFITYEQYF.

Notes on this clone: A much larger clone lies one base from this, so it may be a read error. The chain recombines TRBV12-1 with TRBJ1-3. TRBV12-1 is listed as a pseudogene. The CDR3 has 12 amino acids. In DNA, the CDR3 is TGTGCCAGCAGCCGGCATGGAAACACCATATATTTT. Its translation is CASSRHGNTIYF.

The chain links TRBV28 to TRBJ2-5, with 8 bases that match TRBD1. V gave up 1 base and J gave up 3 bases; unmatched junction bases: 16. The CDR3 spans 19 residues. Germline V CDR1 and CDR2: MDHEN, SYDVKM. CDR3 loop: CASSLSWGSRRGPEETQYF. The DNA for the CDR3 is TGTGCCAGCAGTTTATCCTGGGGAAGTCGCAGGGGGCCAGAAGAGACCCAGTACTTC.